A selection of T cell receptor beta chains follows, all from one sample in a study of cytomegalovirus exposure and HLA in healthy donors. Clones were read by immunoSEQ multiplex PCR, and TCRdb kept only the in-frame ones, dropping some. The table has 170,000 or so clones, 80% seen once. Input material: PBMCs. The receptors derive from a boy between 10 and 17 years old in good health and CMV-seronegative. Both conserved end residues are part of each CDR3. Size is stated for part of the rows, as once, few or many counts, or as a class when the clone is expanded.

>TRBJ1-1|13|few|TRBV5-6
CASSTQGSTEAFF
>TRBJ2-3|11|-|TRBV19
CASIAGDTQYF
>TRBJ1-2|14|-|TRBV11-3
CASSIGQGYYGYTF
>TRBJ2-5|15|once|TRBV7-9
CASSDYRDREETQYF
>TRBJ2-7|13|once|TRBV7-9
CASSLGTGTEQYF
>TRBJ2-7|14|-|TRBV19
CASSIDRSSYEQYF
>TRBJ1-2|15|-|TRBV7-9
CASSMGTGGNYGYTF
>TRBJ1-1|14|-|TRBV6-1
CASSEVPGNTEAFF
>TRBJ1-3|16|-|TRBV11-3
CASSQRQGAFGNTIYF
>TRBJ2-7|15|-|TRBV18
CASSPPFGGGPPGYF
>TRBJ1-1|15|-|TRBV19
CASSARDRPNTEAFF
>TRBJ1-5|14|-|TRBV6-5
CALRGACGNQPQHF
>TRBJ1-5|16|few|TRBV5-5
CASSLGQGGRYQPQHF
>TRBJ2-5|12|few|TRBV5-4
CASSVDSATQYF
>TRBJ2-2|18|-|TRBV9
CASSVSGLAFLNTGELFF
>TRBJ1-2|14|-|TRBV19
CASSTLRLEDGYTF
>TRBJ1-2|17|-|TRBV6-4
CASSPYPTGRANYGYTF
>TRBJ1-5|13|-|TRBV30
CAWRANQFGPQHF
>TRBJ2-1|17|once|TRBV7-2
CASSSGPSGGIYNEQFF
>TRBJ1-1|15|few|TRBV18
CASSPVASSNTEAFF
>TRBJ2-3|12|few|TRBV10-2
CASSESPDTQYF
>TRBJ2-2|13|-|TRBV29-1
CSVDRGRTGELFF
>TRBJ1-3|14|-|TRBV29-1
CSVEDSDSGNTIYF
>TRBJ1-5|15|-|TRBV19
CASSYRPGDPQPQHF
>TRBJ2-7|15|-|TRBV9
CASSFGQGSSYEQYF
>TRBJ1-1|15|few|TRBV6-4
CASSPRAGLNTEAFF
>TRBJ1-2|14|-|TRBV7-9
CSSSLIGQSYGYTF
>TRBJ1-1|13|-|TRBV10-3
CAIRPTGNTEAFF
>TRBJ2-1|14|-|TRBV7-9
CASAGLNGVSEQFF
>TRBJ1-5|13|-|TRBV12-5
CASGFRGGQPQHF
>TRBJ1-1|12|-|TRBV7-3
CASSSTGTEAFF
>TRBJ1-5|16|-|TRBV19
CASSIGGGRVVQPQHF
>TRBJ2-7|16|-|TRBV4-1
CASSQEVFQGYYEQYF
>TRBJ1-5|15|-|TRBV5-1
CASSLGRDPNQPQHF
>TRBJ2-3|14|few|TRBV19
CASQGLAGTDTQYF
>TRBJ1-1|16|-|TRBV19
CASSPGGPLMNTEAFF
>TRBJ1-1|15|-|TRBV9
CASSVGSGLNTEAFF
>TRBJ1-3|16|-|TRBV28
CASGGISKGAGNTIYF
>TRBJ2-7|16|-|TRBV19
CASSLKGASGNYEQYF
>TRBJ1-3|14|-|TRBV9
CASRGDREGNTIYF
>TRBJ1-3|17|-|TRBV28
CASSYSFGHNSGNTIYF
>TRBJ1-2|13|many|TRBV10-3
CAISKGADYGYTF
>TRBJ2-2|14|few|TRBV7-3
CASSFSADSGELFF
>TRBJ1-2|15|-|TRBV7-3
CASSSTGGLLYGYTF
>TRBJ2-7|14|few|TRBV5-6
CASTPGHSPYEQYF
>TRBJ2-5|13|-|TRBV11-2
CASSLNRQETQYF
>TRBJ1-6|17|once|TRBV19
CASSPGQPSSYNSPLHF
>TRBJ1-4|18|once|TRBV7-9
CSSSTWTGGGATNEKLFF
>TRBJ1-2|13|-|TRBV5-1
CASSLRDRDGYTF